A single sample gave rise to the 4 T cell receptor beta chains below, sequenced in a study of blood T cell repertoires in COVID-19. The repertoire was sequenced with immunoSEQ multiplex PCR; TCRdb's copy has only in-frame clones and lacks some. The sample lists about 39,000 clones, 84% seen once, with about 14% in the top ten. Sequencing was done on a sample of peripheral blood. These receptors were collected from a middle-aged man with active or convalescent COVID-19.

The chain recombines TRBV5-1 with TRBJ1-5; a weak D match, TRBD1 (6 bases). The germline V gene encodes CDR1 SGHRS and CDR2 YFSETQ. CDR3 length equals 16 residues. Trimming took 0 bases from V and 3 from J, leaving 13 bases between them. Written as DNA, the CDR3 is TGCGCCAGCAGCTTGGCGGGGGGCGACCCCAATCAGCCCCAGCATTTT. Protein: CASSLAGGDPNQPQHF.

The chain employs TRBV3-1 (or the pseudogene TRBV3-2) and TRBJ2-7; no clear D gene. CDR3 length: 13 residues. The ends were cut back, 1 base at V and 1 base at J, with 5 bases in the middle. Per the germline V gene, CDR1 is LGHDT and CDR2 is YNNKEL (reference sequence). CDR3 coding DNA: TGTGCCAGCAGCCAAGCACTGTCCTACGAGCAGTACTTC. Translated: CASSQALSYEQYF.

J is TRBJ2-1 and V is TRBV10-1; D is perhaps TRBD2 (5 bases). The CDR3 is 12 residues long. CDR1 is WNHNN and CDR2 is SYGVQD in the germline V gene (reference sequence). Trimming stripped 6 bases from V and 14 bases from J, with 17 bases between. The CDR3 spells CASRPAGEREFF. CDR3 in DNA: TGCGCCAGCAGGCCCGCCGGGGAGAGGGAGTTCTTC.

The rearrangement links TRBV10-1 to TRBJ2-5, with 9 bases aligning to TRBD1. CDR3 size: 17 residues. Germline loops: CDR1 WNHNN, CDR2 SYGVQD (reference sequence). Trimming at V came to 4 bases and at J to 2 bases, leaving 11 bases not matched to a gene. Here the CDR3 reads CASSGGTGPYQQETQYF. The CDR3 region has the DNA TGCGCCAGCAGTGGAGGGACAGGGCCCTACCAGCAAGAGACCCAGTACTTC.